The TCR beta chain under discussion was sequenced for a study of regulatory T cells in long-lasting Graves disease. Arm-PCR with iRepertoire HTBI primers amplified the CDR3 regions for these TCR beta libraries. TCRdb re-derived calls from the multiplex PCR reads in MiXCR, one entry per CDR3 protein. The sample lists roughly 400,000 distinct CDR3 sequences, 20% seen once, with 20% to 25% in the top ten. V was shortened by 2 bases and J by 4 bases, with 17 bases between the two germline ends. Per the germline V gene, CDR1 is MNHEY and CDR2 is SVGEGT. This CDR3 is 17 amino acids long. The time point here: persistent/refractory GD, antithyroid drugs over 5 years with positive TRAb. TCR sequences were obtained from RNA taken from PBMCs. This clonotype was observed many times.

The sequences come from peripheral blood mononuclear cells (PBMCs), collected when the disease was refractory, from a patient treated with antithyroid drugs. This clonotype originated in a female donor with Graves disease. The J gene is TRBJ2-2, the V gene TRBV6-2 or TRBV6-3, with a possible D match to TRBD1 (5 bases). Here the CDR3 DNA reads TGTGCCAGCAGTTACGAGTTTGGGCAGGGCGGCACCGGGGAGCTGTTTTTT. Translating gives CASSYEFGQGGTGELFF.